This is a list of T cell receptor beta chains from one sample in a study of spatial heterogeneity in lung cancer. TCRdb called the 5' RACE reads again in MiXCR, with one record for every CDR3 protein. The sample contains some 7,300 distinct CDR3 sequences, less than 20% of which appear only once. The specimen comprised PBMCs, sampled at surgery. The receptors derive from a female donor with early-stage non-small cell lung cancer. CDR3s include the opening cysteine and the closing phenylalanine or tryptophan. Each record gives: V gene, J gene, D gene, clone size, CDR3 protein, CDR3 DNA. The D gene is left open where the match is weak. Clone size is shown for a subset of rows, as once, few, many or a class of expanded clone.

TRBV3-1	TRBJ2-5	NA	NA	CASSQVGPFQETQYF	TGTGCCAGCAGCCAAGTTGGTCCTTTCCAAGAGACCCAGTACTTC
TRBV6-1	TRBJ2-5	NA	medium-sized	CASSEIGTQGSF	TGTGCCAGCAGTGAAATCGGGACGCAGGGTAGCTTC
TRBV9	TRBJ1-6	NA	NA	CASGRQARNEALHF	TGTGCCAGCGGCCGACAGGCTAGGAATGAGGCCCTCCACTTT
TRBV7-9	TRBJ2-2	NA	medium-sized	CASSLGDGETGELFF	TGTGCCAGCAGCTTGGGGGACGGGGAAACCGGGGAGCTGTTTTTT
TRBV20-1	TRBJ2-3	NA	few	CSARGGTGLSTDTQYF	TGCAGTGCTAGAGGCGGAACTGGCCTCAGCACAGATACGCAGTATTTT
TRBV7-2	TRBJ2-5	NA	medium-sized	CASSFGMVETQYF	TGTGCCAGCAGCTTTGGAATGGTAGAGACCCAGTACTTC
TRBV7-9	TRBJ2-2	NA	NA	CAIIGSLMNTGELFF	TGTGCCATCATAGGCTCCTTGATGAACACCGGGGAGCTGTTTTTT
TRBV2	TRBJ2-5	NA	NA	CASRHRDKETQYF	TGTGCCAGCAGGCACCGGGACAAAGAGACCCAGTACTTC
TRBV29-1	TRBJ1-4	NA	medium-sized	CSVGWGEKLFF	TGCAGCGTTGGCTGGGGCGAAAAACTGTTTTTT
TRBV7-9	TRBJ2-1	TRBD2	NA	CASSPRRLAGGRNEQFF	TGTGCCAGCAGCCCCAGGCGGTTAGCGGGAGGTAGGAATGAGCAGTTCTTC
TRBV18	TRBJ1-5	NA	NA	CASSPPGSNQPQHF	TGTGCCAGCTCACCGCCAGGGAGCAATCAGCCCCAGCATTTT
TRBV7-3	TRBJ2-3	NA	many	CASSLMVQTHTQYF	TGTGCCAGCAGCTTAATGGTTCAAACACATACGCAGTATTTT
TRBV5-6	TRBJ2-1	TRBD2	many	CASSLPSGLNEQFF	TGTGCCAGCAGCTTGCCTAGCGGACTCAATGAGCAGTTCTTC
TRBV6-1	TRBJ2-3	NA	many	CASSEGGIGTDTQYF	TGTGCCAGCAGTGAGGGGGGCATAGGCACAGATACGCAGTATTTT
TRBV3-1	TRBJ2-5	NA	NA	CASSRDHDPETQYF	TGTGCCAGCAGTCGGGACCACGACCCAGAGACCCAGTACTTC
TRBV5-5	TRBJ2-7	TRBD2	many	CASRKVGGRYEQYF	TGTGCCAGCAGGAAGGTGGGAGGGCGGTACGAGCAGTACTTC
TRBV15	TRBJ2-5	TRBD2	many	CATSNLAGGPETQYF	TGTGCCACCAGTAATCTAGCGGGGGGCCCAGAGACCCAGTACTTC
TRBV20-1	TRBJ1-4	NA	medium-sized	CSARTNEKLFF	TGCAGTGCTAGAACTAATGAAAAACTGTTTTTT
TRBV27	TRBJ1-5	NA	NA	CASSLLYGNQPQHF	TGTGCCAGCAGTTTATTGTACGGCAATCAGCCCCAGCATTTT
TRBV30	TRBJ2-7	NA	once	CAWSVLGSYEQYF	TGTGCCTGGAGTGTATTAGGATCCTACGAGCAGTACTTC
TRBV29-1	TRBJ2-5	NA	few	CSVEDWGGGETQYF	TGCAGCGTTGAAGATTGGGGAGGCGGAGAGACCCAGTACTTC
TRBV20-1	TRBJ2-5	NA	medium-sized	CSASRQAETQYF	TGCAGTGCTAGTCGGCAAGCAGAGACCCAGTACTTC
TRBV7-8	TRBJ2-5	TRBD1	NA	CASSLSRDRGIQETQYF	TGTGCCAGCAGCTTATCGCGGGACAGGGGAATCCAAGAGACCCAGTACTTC
TRBV20-1	TRBJ2-1	NA	NA	CSARGATSSYNEQFF	TGCAGTGCTAGAGGAGCGACCAGCTCCTACAATGAGCAGTTCTTC
TRBV10-3	TRBJ2-3	NA	NA	CAISEEGAQYF	TGTGCCATCAGTGAAGAGGGAGCGCAGTATTTT
TRBV7-9	TRBJ1-1	NA	medium-sized	CASIASLNTEAFF	TGTGCCAGCATAGCCAGCTTGAACACTGAAGCTTTCTTT
TRBV7-2	TRBJ1-1	NA	NA	CASSFLRASTEAFF	TGTGCCAGCAGCTTTCTCAGGGCATCCACTGAAGCTTTCTTT
TRBV9	TRBJ2-1	NA	few	CASSPPLNHEQFF	TGTGCCAGCAGCCCCCCACTTAACCATGAGCAGTTCTTC
TRBV7-9	TRBJ1-2	NA	few	CASSRNSGVGYTF	TGTGCCAGCAGCCGCAATTCAGGGGTCGGCTACACCTTC
TRBV13	TRBJ1-5	TRBD1	few	CASSFTGTGGYQPQHF	TGTGCCAGCAGTTTTACCGGGACAGGTGGATATCAGCCCCAGCATTTT
TRBV19	TRBJ1-2	TRBD1	NA	CASSIIQGNYGYTF	TGTGCCAGTAGTATAATACAGGGGAACTATGGCTACACCTTC
TRBV6-6	TRBJ1-3	TRBD1	medium-sized	CASKTGGSGNTIYF	TGTGCCAGCAAGACAGGGGGCTCTGGAAACACCATATATTTT
TRBV20-1	TRBJ2-5	TRBD1	medium-sized	CSLRTGGGETQYF	TGCAGTCTACGGACAGGGGGAGGAGAGACCCAGTACTTC
TRBV5-1	TRBJ2-7	NA	NA	CASSPLRVSSYEQYF	TGCGCCAGCAGCCCCTTGAGGGTAAGCTCCTACGAGCAGTACTTC
TRBV24-1	TRBJ2-1	TRBD1	medium-sized	CATSDPGQGRDNQQFF	TGTGCCACCAGTGACCCTGGACAGGGTCGGGACAATCAGCAGTTCTTC
TRBV29-1	TRBJ2-1	TRBD1	NA	CSVGGTGNNNEQFF	TGCAGCGTTGGAGGGACAGGGAATAACAATGAGCAGTTCTTC
TRBV7-2	TRBJ1-1	NA	NA	CASSLSPTATEAFF	TGTGCCAGCAGCCTATCACCGACAGCCACTGAAGCTTTCTTT
TRBV7-3	TRBJ1-2	TRBD1	medium-sized	CASSAGQGYGYTF	TGTGCCAGCAGCGCCGGACAGGGTTATGGCTACACCTTC
TRBV29-1	TRBJ2-1	NA	medium-sized	CSVQWVGEQFF	TGCAGCGTTCAATGGGTCGGTGAGCAGTTCTTC
TRBV7-9	TRBJ2-3	NA	NA	CASSPDWASSVGDTQYF	TGTGCCAGCAGCCCGGATTGGGCCAGCTCGGTGGGAGATACGCAGTATTTT
TRBV7-3	TRBJ2-7	NA	many	CASSLNGGGGYEQYF	TGTGCCAGCAGCTTAAACGGCGGAGGAGGCTACGAGCAGTACTTC
TRBV7-9	TRBJ1-5	NA	few	CASSSSRGARFSAQPQHF	TGTGCCAGCAGCTCCTCACGGGGGGCGCGATTTTCGGCTCAGCCCCAGCATTTT
TRBV11-2	TRBJ2-1	NA	NA	CASSLDRSNEQFF	TGTGCCAGCAGCTTAGATAGGTCCAATGAGCAGTTCTTC
TRBV12-3/TRBV12-4	TRBJ1-2	TRBD1	medium-sized	CASSFGTGTGYGYTF	TGTGCCAGCAGTTTTGGGACAGGGACGGGGTATGGCTACACCTTC
TRBV29-1	TRBJ1-5	NA	many	CSVVGGSGQPQHF	TGCAGCGTTGTGGGGGGGTCGGGTCAGCCCCAGCATTTT
TRBV19	TRBJ1-5	NA	few	CASSIRSVYSNQPQHF	TGTGCCAGTAGTATTAGGTCAGTATATAGCAATCAGCCCCAGCATTTT
TRBV2	TRBJ1-5	NA	medium-sized	CASSEGGDDQPQHF	TGTGCCAGCAGTGAAGGAGGGGACGATCAGCCCCAGCATTTT
TRBV19	TRBJ2-6	TRBD1	few	CASRGISSGANVLTF	TGTGCCAGCAGGGGGATCTCCTCTGGGGCCAACGTCCTGACTTTC
TRBV7-8	TRBJ2-1	NA	medium-sized	CASSLSRRNNEQFF	TGTGCCAGCAGCTTATCCAGGAGAAACAATGAGCAGTTCTTC
TRBV19	TRBJ1-1	NA	medium-sized	CASSIKTEAFF	TGTGCCAGTAGTATAAAAACTGAAGCTTTCTTT
TRBV15	TRBJ2-1	TRBD2	few	CATSRGSSGSFNEQFF	TGTGCCACCAGCAGAGGTTCTAGCGGGAGTTTTAATGAGCAGTTCTTC